A single TCR beta chain is shown here with its context. No antigen is known for it. No quality values exist for individual bases; no much larger clone is one base distant. The sample is drawn from a study of cytomegalovirus exposure and HLA in healthy donors (TCRdb year 2017). About the investigation overall: An earlier analysis of 587 of the donors reported under 300 Gb of sequence data and 95 million to 130 million unique TCR beta sequences obtained from about 179 million T cells. About 280 gigabases of sequencing data and tens of millions of unique TCR sequences made up an early release that covered around 640 HLA-typed donors. Among the approximately 430 genotyped donors, approximately 77% belonged to the genetic ancestry cluster associated with self-reported Caucasian donors. The study was designed to test whether signatures of past pathogen exposure could be identified by cataloging public T cell receptors. The study used immunosequencing to profile the T cell repertoires of some 600 subjects and linked those repertoires to cytomegalovirus serostatus. Along with the roughly 610-subject first cohort, a separate validation cohort of over a hundred different subjects was used. High-throughput TCR immunosequencing, statistical association of individual TCRs with disease status, and machine learning were combined to predict cytomegalovirus infection status. To study patterns of TCR occurrence, a later analysis re-analyzed previously published TCR beta repertoires from 650 to 750 donors and added high-resolution HLA genotyping. The later analysis used no new phenotypic data to find candidate immune exposures, relying instead on TCR beta sequences and their occurrence across donors. An earlier analysis of 450 to 750 of the donors used high-throughput TCR beta sequencing to judge whether each TCR beta V gene segment behaved as functional or pseudogenic. Donor age, sex, ethnicity and CMV serostatus were collected together with the repertoire data. A later genetic analysis used genome-wide SNP genotypes for 398 of the 666 donors, treating that subset as a discovery cohort. Every repertoire in the discovery cohort had been generated on one and the same sequencing platform. HLA typing covered class I and class II loci at four-digit resolution. Typing coverage varied by locus: roughly 629-640 donors for A, B, C, DRB1 and DQB1; roughly 500 for DQA1; more than 600 for DPA1; more than 450 for DPB1. Roughly five DR-DQ haplotypes were handled as single units for association and clustering, since linkage in the cohort was strong. Across 398 genotyped donors of the cohort, an average of roughly 250,000 unique TCR beta nucleotide sequences per donor were sequenced, and roughly a sixth of those sequences were non-productive. The study at large found these results: The study listed 150 to 200 TCR beta chains as associated with cytomegalovirus. Assigning TCR associations to individual alleles was difficult when HLA alleles, especially DR and DQ, strongly co-occurred. In a later analysis, several top co-occurrence clusters were reported to appear linked to parvovirus B19, influenza, CMV and Epstein-Barr virus. A group of highly shared sequence variants was considered likely to be a technical artifact of the sequencing pipeline. A few of the identified cytomegalovirus-associated TCR beta chains were confirmed in vitro to be specific for cytomegalovirus antigens. A later analysis found that most CMV-associated TCR beta chains appeared HLA-restricted, with HLA associations seemingly driven largely by CMV exposure. Linkage disequilibrium might explain the correlated functional status among segregating V segments, but an unknown experimental factor could not be ruled out. Only TCR beta chains were sequenced in this cohort, and the absence of alpha or paired-chain data limited detectable features. Compared with equally common non-associated chains, HLA-associated TCR beta chains in a later analysis were more clonally expanded and had lower generation probabilities. A further reported finding was that TCR beta sequences accurately predicted the HLA-A and HLA-B alleles for most subjects in the first cohort. Compared with the approximately 670-donor mean, donors in an Asian-associated ancestry cluster had fewer N-insertions in productive TCRs, according to a later genetic analysis. For the cohort, immune exposure information was limited to CMV serostatus. The presence/absence analyses assumed that sequencing depth was roughly uniform across donors, and that assumption may not be true. An association between a missense DCLRE1C variant and V-gene and J-gene trimming of TCR beta chains was found in a later genetic analysis and replicated in an independent cohort. Because counts were too low, about 15 rarely observed V segments, including chromosome 9 orphons, were left out of the earlier analysis of roughly 600 of the donors. In a later analysis, some 17,000 TCR beta sequences were associated with specific HLA alleles at a false discovery rate of 0.05. Most TCR sequences were observed very rarely across donors, whereas some public TCRs were present in many individuals. An earlier analysis of some 590 of the donors showed that most TCR beta V segments appeared in productive rearrangements either about 87% or about 30% of the time, which broadly matched IMGT annotations. The authors suggested that the approach could potentially be extended to other disease states and immunological phenotypes. In both the original and validation cohorts, the classifier was reported to diagnose cytomegalovirus status with high specificity and sensitivity. According to a later analysis, TCR association rates differed among HLA loci, with DRB1 alleles showing the most associated TCRs and HLA-C alleles showing the fewest. HLA typing was unavailable for some donors at each locus, so association tests used only the typed subset. Some IMGT-functional V segments, including TRBV6-2 and TRBV6-3, could not be told apart with the 87-base-pair reads, so those segments were excluded.

In total, roughly 670 healthy bone marrow donors made up the cohort. At the time of sampling, all cohort members were nominally healthy, though unrecorded immune exposures were likely present. The donor was CMV seropositive and belonged to the group of around 300 seropositive cohort members. A peripheral blood sample was provided by each donor, and peripheral blood mononuclear cells were used for TCR beta sequencing. The Qiagen DNeasy Blood Extraction Kit was used to extract genomic DNA from the blood cell samples. Receptor libraries were prepared by the immunoSEQ multiplex PCR assay. For the multiplex PCR, a mixture combining 60 forward primers for TCR Vbeta segments and 13 reverse primers for TCR Jbeta segments was used. A multiplex PCR assay on genomic DNA amplified the CDR3 region of rearranged TCR beta genes. Amplified TCR beta libraries were sequenced as 87-base-pair reads on the Illumina HiSeq System. The published analysis was carried out like this. In a later analysis, tens of millions of unique TCR beta chains were counted across the 500 to 850 repertoires, and roughly 11 million of these chains were shared by at least two donors. Raw reads were error-corrected and collapsed into unique sequences with a nearest-neighbor algorithm that merged closely related sequences to remove PCR and sequencing errors. To assign V, D and J gene segments, CDR3 sequences were aligned to IMGT reference sequences. For a sequence to be retained, a match of at least six nucleotides to both a V gene segment and a J gene segment was required. Rearrangements were classified as productive when the CDR3 lacked stop codons and remained in frame with V and J, and all other rearrangements were classified as non-productive. Following IMGT convention, CDR3 was defined as the stretch from the second conserved V-encoded cysteine to the conserved J-encoded phenylalanine. Sequences without an unambiguous match to a single V gene segment were excluded from the earlier analysis of about 600 of the donors. In an earlier analysis of approximately 550 of the donors, V segments were called functional above 56.7% productive rearrangements and were called segregating when the between-donor standard deviation exceeded 5%. A statistical classification framework was built to diagnose cytomegalovirus status from the catalog of TCR beta chain sequences. In a later analysis, V and J genes were assigned by comparing TCR nucleotide sequences against IMGT/GENE-DB human TR gene sequences. In a later analysis, CDR3 sequences and most-parsimonious VDJ recombination scenarios were assigned using the TCRdist pipeline. In a later analysis, each TCR beta chain was defined by its CDR3 amino acid sequence together with its V-gene family, and reads without a unique V-gene family were excluded. A later analysis removed 592 highly shared, low-generation-probability nucleotide sequences to deal with suspected cross-contamination and a sequencing artifact. In a later analysis, a clonal expansion index for each public chain was calculated from normalized within-repertoire ranks of inferred template counts. A later analysis computed generation probabilities with a VDJ recombination model fitted to out-of-frame rearrangements, and checked the results against IGoR. In a later analysis, TCR-TCR, TCR-HLA and TCR-CMV co-occurrence was scored with hypergeometric tests, and a repertoire-size bias correction was applied to TCR pairs. False discovery rates were estimated in a later analysis by permuting HLA or CMV assignments 20 times. A later analysis grouped co-occurring TCRs with DBSCAN, adding TCRdist sequence similarity when clustering within HLA-allele-positive subsets. Co-occurrence clustering excluded repertoires with fewer than 30,000 or more than 120,000 public chains, plus five with anomalous nucleotide sharing. This immuneACCESS table, as held by TCRdb, lists in-frame sequences with V and J called but not all clones. Of the missing ones, under half trace to an unresolved V gene in checked studies; the others have no known cause. From that table come the V and J calls and clone size; the DNA was used to work out D and trimming. This sample has 85,000 to 100,000 clones in its table, and around 76% of those were observed once. In total, the top ten clones hold more than 6% of the sample.

The CDR3 measures 13 amino acids from cysteine to phenylalanine. Just CDR3 DNA is preserved here, 39 bases in frame from base 1. Taken from the germline V gene, the CDR1 and CDR2 loops are SQVTM and ANQGSEA. The junction carries 17 bases between V and J, which are trimmed by 7 bases and 5 bases respectively. This clonotype was obtained from a man aged 40-55 years in good health and CMV-seropositive. Sequenced sample: PBMCs. The chain is encoded by TRBV29-1 joined to TRBJ1-1; TRBD1 might be the D gene, on 5 matching bases. The encoded CDR3 is CSAWGVGVTEAFF. The sequence in DNA is TGCAGCGCCTGGGGGGTCGGTGTTACTGAAGCTTTCTTT.